This is a list of T cell receptor beta chains from one sample in a study of cytomegalovirus exposure and HLA in healthy donors. Sequencing was performed with immunoSEQ multiplex PCR; in TCRdb, only in-frame clones are kept and a portion is missing. This table holds 74,000 or so clones, over 65% found once. The sequencing sample was made of PBMCs. The receptors shown here come from a man aged 50 to 59 in good health and CMV-seropositive. Both conserved end residues are part of each CDR3. D genes are given only for firm matches. Where a row states a size, it is once, few, many or the class of an expanded clone; other rows omit it.

j_gene: TRBJ1-3
abundance: NA
v_gene: TRBV10-3
d_gene: NA
CDR3nt: TGTGCCATCAGCCTCCCGGACACCATATATTTT
CDR3aa: CAISLPDTIYF

j_gene: TRBJ2-7
abundance: NA
v_gene: TRBV5-4
d_gene: TRBD2
CDR3nt: TGTGCCAGCAGCTCGAAAACTAGCGGGAGTACGGGGGAGCAGTACTTC
CDR3aa: CASSSKTSGSTGEQYF

j_gene: TRBJ1-1
abundance: NA
v_gene: TRBV11-2
d_gene: NA
CDR3nt: TGTGCCAGCAGCAAGGGGAGGGGCACTGAAGCTTTCTTT
CDR3aa: CASSKGRGTEAFF

j_gene: TRBJ2-7
abundance: NA
v_gene: TRBV7-9
d_gene: TRBD2
CDR3nt: TGTTCCAGCAGCTTAGATATGCTAGCGGGAGCGTACTACGAGCAGTACTTC
CDR3aa: CSSSLDMLAGAYYEQYF

j_gene: TRBJ2-7
abundance: once
v_gene: TRBV6-5
d_gene: NA
CDR3nt: TGTGCCAGCGGAGGAATTAGGGTTTACGAGCAGTACTTC
CDR3aa: CASGGIRVYEQYF

j_gene: TRBJ2-3
abundance: NA
v_gene: TRBV27
d_gene: NA
CDR3nt: TGTGCCAGCAGTTTTCAGCGGTTAAGCACAGATACGCAGTATTTT
CDR3aa: CASSFQRLSTDTQYF

j_gene: TRBJ2-7
abundance: NA
v_gene: TRBV28
d_gene: NA
CDR3nt: TGTGCCAGCAGTTTCTCGGCCTACGAGCAGTACTTC
CDR3aa: CASSFSAYEQYF

j_gene: TRBJ2-5
abundance: NA
v_gene: TRBV18
d_gene: TRBD2
CDR3nt: TGTGCCAGCTCGGGAACTAGCGGGAGGCCTTTGGGGCAAGAGACCCAGTACTTC
CDR3aa: CASSGTSGRPLGQETQYF

j_gene: TRBJ2-2
abundance: NA
v_gene: TRBV11-3
d_gene: NA
CDR3nt: TGTGCCAGCAGCTTAGTTATAGCGCCGGGAGTTGGGGAGCTGTTTTTT
CDR3aa: CASSLVIAPGVGELFF

j_gene: TRBJ1-1
abundance: NA
v_gene: TRBV10-3
d_gene: NA
CDR3nt: TGTGCCATCAGTGGGGACTCGAACACTGAAGCTTTCTTT
CDR3aa: CAISGDSNTEAFF

j_gene: TRBJ2-1
abundance: NA
v_gene: TRBV6-5
d_gene: NA
CDR3nt: TGTGCCAGCAGCCCTGACTATTACAATGAGCAGTTCTTC
CDR3aa: CASSPDYYNEQFF

j_gene: TRBJ2-1
abundance: NA
v_gene: TRBV7-2
d_gene: TRBD2
CDR3nt: TGTGCCAGCAGCACGTTGGGCGGGGGTATGGGCAATGAGCAGTTCTTC
CDR3aa: CASSTLGGGMGNEQFF

j_gene: TRBJ2-6
abundance: few
v_gene: TRBV2
d_gene: TRBD2
CDR3nt: TGTGCCAGCAGTGAGGGAGGGGCTGGGGCCAACGGCCTGACTTTC
CDR3aa: CASSEGGAGANGLTF

j_gene: TRBJ2-7
abundance: NA
v_gene: TRBV6-5
d_gene: NA
CDR3nt: TGTGCCAGCAGTTACGCGGGGACAGTTTACTTC
CDR3aa: CASSYAGTVYF

j_gene: TRBJ2-5
abundance: NA
v_gene: TRBV14
d_gene: TRBD2
CDR3nt: TGTGCCAGCAGCCAAGAGGCTAGCGGGAGGGCCGTTGAGACCCAGTACTTC
CDR3aa: CASSQEASGRAVETQYF

j_gene: TRBJ2-2
abundance: NA
v_gene: TRBV4-2
d_gene: TRBD2
CDR3nt: TGTGCCAGCAGCCGAGAAGCGGGGGGGAACACCGGGGAGCTGTTTTTT
CDR3aa: CASSREAGGNTGELFF

j_gene: TRBJ2-1
abundance: NA
v_gene: TRBV5-1
d_gene: TRBD1
CDR3nt: TGCGCCAGCAGCTTGGGGGGGACAGGTAACACGAATGAGCAGTTCTTC
CDR3aa: CASSLGGTGNTNEQFF

j_gene: TRBJ1-2
abundance: NA
v_gene: TRBV29-1
d_gene: NA
CDR3nt: TGCAGCGTTGGAGGAAGCTATGGCTACACCTTC
CDR3aa: CSVGGSYGYTF

j_gene: TRBJ2-7
abundance: NA
v_gene: TRBV7-3
d_gene: TRBD1
CDR3nt: TGTGCCAGCAGCCCGACAGGGGGCTCCGAGCAGTACTTC
CDR3aa: CASSPTGGSEQYF

j_gene: TRBJ2-5
abundance: NA
v_gene: TRBV6-4
d_gene: TRBD1
CDR3nt: TGTGCCAGCATCCAGACAGGGTGGGAGACCCAGTACTTC
CDR3aa: CASIQTGWETQYF

j_gene: TRBJ2-5
abundance: NA
v_gene: TRBV7-6
d_gene: NA
CDR3nt: TGTGGAGGGTTGGATTTTAAGGTGCGACTGAAAGAGACCCAGTACTTC
CDR3aa: CGGLDFKVRLKETQYF

j_gene: TRBJ2-7
abundance: few
v_gene: TRBV27
d_gene: TRBD1
CDR3nt: TGTGCCAGCAGTGAACAGGGGGCTTTTGACGAGCAGTACTTC
CDR3aa: CASSEQGAFDEQYF

j_gene: TRBJ1-5
abundance: NA
v_gene: TRBV7-3
d_gene: TRBD1
CDR3nt: TGTGCCAGCAGCTTAACAGGGGGCGGTAGTAGGGGAAACAATCAGCCCCAGCATTTT
CDR3aa: CASSLTGGGSRGNNQPQHF

j_gene: TRBJ2-7
abundance: NA
v_gene: TRBV10-3
d_gene: TRBD2
CDR3nt: TGTGCCATCAGTGAGTCGACTAGCGGGAGCGGTGAGCAGTACTTC
CDR3aa: CAISESTSGSGEQYF

j_gene: TRBJ2-3
abundance: NA
v_gene: TRBV29-1
d_gene: NA
CDR3nt: TGCAGCGTAGCCAGGACAGTTAGAGAAAGCACAGATACGCAGTATTTT
CDR3aa: CSVARTVRESTDTQYF

j_gene: TRBJ2-7
abundance: few
v_gene: TRBV7-3
d_gene: NA
CDR3nt: TGTGCCAGCAGCTTAGAGGCGGGACCCACCTACGAGCAGTACTTC
CDR3aa: CASSLEAGPTYEQYF

j_gene: TRBJ1-2
abundance: few
v_gene: TRBV19
d_gene: TRBD1
CDR3nt: TGTGCCAGTAGTATAGACAGGGGGCGATCGACCTATGGCTACACCTTC
CDR3aa: CASSIDRGRSTYGYTF

j_gene: TRBJ2-5
abundance: NA
v_gene: TRBV11-3
d_gene: TRBD1
CDR3nt: TGTGCCAGCAGCTTCGCGATGACAGGGAAAGAGACCCAGTACTTC
CDR3aa: CASSFAMTGKETQYF

j_gene: TRBJ2-7
abundance: NA
v_gene: TRBV11-3
d_gene: TRBD2
CDR3nt: TGTGCCAGCATCCCGGGGACTAGCGGGACCCACGAGCAGTACTTC
CDR3aa: CASIPGTSGTHEQYF

j_gene: TRBJ2-7
abundance: NA
v_gene: TRBV7-3
d_gene: NA
CDR3nt: TGTGCCAGCAGCGCATGGGCGGGATCCTACGAGCAGTACTTC
CDR3aa: CASSAWAGSYEQYF

j_gene: TRBJ2-5
abundance: NA
v_gene: TRBV10-1
d_gene: TRBD2
CDR3nt: TGCGCCAGCAGTGAGTTTGGGGGGGGGACCCAGTACTTC
CDR3aa: CASSEFGGGTQYF

j_gene: TRBJ2-3
abundance: once
v_gene: TRBV7-2
d_gene: TRBD2
CDR3nt: TGTGCCAGCAGTCGAGAGAGAAGCGGGAGTGCAGATACGCAGTATTTT
CDR3aa: CASSRERSGSADTQYF

j_gene: TRBJ2-1
abundance: NA
v_gene: TRBV5-1
d_gene: TRBD2
CDR3nt: TGCGCCAGCAGCTTTCTAGCGGGAGCTCTCAATGAGCAGTTCTTC
CDR3aa: CASSFLAGALNEQFF

j_gene: TRBJ2-1
abundance: NA
v_gene: TRBV5-1
d_gene: TRBD2
CDR3nt: TGCGCCAGCAGCTTGGAGGCTAGCGGGAGCTACAATGAGCAGTTCTTC
CDR3aa: CASSLEASGSYNEQFF

j_gene: TRBJ1-6
abundance: NA
v_gene: TRBV27
d_gene: NA
CDR3nt: TGTGCCAGCAGACAAAACAGGGAACCCCTCCACTTT
CDR3aa: CASRQNREPLHF

j_gene: TRBJ1-2
abundance: few
v_gene: TRBV6-5
d_gene: TRBD1
CDR3nt: TGTGCCAGCAGCGGGACAGTCTATGGCTACACCTTC
CDR3aa: CASSGTVYGYTF

j_gene: TRBJ1-2
abundance: NA
v_gene: TRBV7-9
d_gene: NA
CDR3nt: TGTGCCAGCAGCTTTCAGCAGGGTAGCTTTTCCACCTTC
CDR3aa: CASSFQQGSFSTF

j_gene: TRBJ2-7
abundance: NA
v_gene: TRBV6-7
d_gene: NA
CDR3nt: TGTGCCAGCAGTTACTTACGGACAGTCGAGCAGTACTTC
CDR3aa: CASSYLRTVEQYF

j_gene: TRBJ2-7
abundance: NA
v_gene: TRBV9
d_gene: NA
CDR3nt: TGTGCCAGCAGCGCCCGGTGGGAGACCTACGAGCAGTACTTC
CDR3aa: CASSARWETYEQYF

j_gene: TRBJ2-7
abundance: NA
v_gene: TRBV19
d_gene: TRBD1
CDR3nt: TGTGCCAGCAGGGACAGCGGTCCGGGCTCCTACGAGCAGTACTTC
CDR3aa: CASRDSGPGSYEQYF

j_gene: TRBJ2-1
abundance: NA
v_gene: TRBV30
d_gene: TRBD2
CDR3nt: TGTGCCTGGAGGCGGGGGACGCTCGCTCCCGGGGGGGATGAGCAGTTCTTC
CDR3aa: CAWRRGTLAPGGDEQFF

j_gene: TRBJ2-1
abundance: NA
v_gene: TRBV18
d_gene: TRBD2
CDR3nt: TGTGCCAGCTCAGGTAGCGGGAGTGATGAGCAGTTCTTC
CDR3aa: CASSGSGSDEQFF

j_gene: TRBJ2-7
abundance: NA
v_gene: TRBV18
d_gene: NA
CDR3nt: TGTGCCAGCACGGCGACACGGGGAGCCTACGAGCAGTACTTC
CDR3aa: CASTATRGAYEQYF

j_gene: TRBJ2-1
abundance: once
v_gene: TRBV4-1
d_gene: NA
CDR3nt: TGCGCCAGCAGCCAAGATTCGGTGGGTCTGGGGGGCAATGAGCAGTTCTTC
CDR3aa: CASSQDSVGLGGNEQFF

j_gene: TRBJ1-6
abundance: NA
v_gene: TRBV7-2
d_gene: NA
CDR3nt: TGTGCCAGCAGCTTAATGCGGGATTCACCCCTCCACTTT
CDR3aa: CASSLMRDSPLHF

j_gene: TRBJ2-1
abundance: NA
v_gene: TRBV19
d_gene: TRBD2
CDR3nt: TGTGCCAGTAGTATAAGGACTAGCGGGAGAACCCTACCGTACAATGAGCAGTTCTTC
CDR3aa: CASSIRTSGRTLPYNEQFF

j_gene: TRBJ2-7
abundance: NA
v_gene: TRBV19
d_gene: TRBD2
CDR3nt: TGTGCCAGTAGTATGCGGGGGCGGGAGGGCCTCGGGGAGCAGTACTTC
CDR3aa: CASSMRGREGLGEQYF

j_gene: TRBJ2-7
abundance: NA
v_gene: TRBV27
d_gene: NA
CDR3nt: TGTGCCAGCAGTCACAGGCGCGAGCAGTACTTC
CDR3aa: CASSHRREQYF

j_gene: TRBJ1-1
abundance: NA
v_gene: TRBV7-9
d_gene: NA
CDR3nt: TGTTCCAGCAGCCCCATGAACACTGAAGCTTTCTTT
CDR3aa: CSSSPMNTEAFF

j_gene: TRBJ2-7
abundance: once
v_gene: TRBV5-6
d_gene: TRBD2
CDR3nt: TGTGCCAGCAGCGCACCGGGACTAGCAGCCTACGAGCAGTACTTC
CDR3aa: CASSAPGLAAYEQYF

j_gene: TRBJ2-5
abundance: NA
v_gene: TRBV12-5
d_gene: TRBD2
CDR3nt: TGTGCTAGTGGCTGGACTAGCGGGAACCAAGAGGCCCAGTACTTC
CDR3aa: CASGWTSGNQEAQYF